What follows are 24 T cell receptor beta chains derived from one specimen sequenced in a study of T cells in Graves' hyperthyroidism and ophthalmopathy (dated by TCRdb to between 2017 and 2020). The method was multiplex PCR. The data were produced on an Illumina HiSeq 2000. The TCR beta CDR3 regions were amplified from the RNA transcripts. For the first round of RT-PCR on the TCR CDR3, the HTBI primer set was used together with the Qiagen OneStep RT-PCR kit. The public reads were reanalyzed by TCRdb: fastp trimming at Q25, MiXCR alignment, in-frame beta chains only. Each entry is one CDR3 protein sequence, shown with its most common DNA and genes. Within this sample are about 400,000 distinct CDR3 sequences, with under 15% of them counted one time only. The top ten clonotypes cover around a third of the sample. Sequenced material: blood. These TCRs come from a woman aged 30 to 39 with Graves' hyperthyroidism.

CDR3 bases: TGTGCCAGCAGCCCCCGACTAGCGGGAGTTAATGAGCAGTTCTTC. This codes for CASSPRLAGVNEQFF. This chain uses TRBV28 with TRBJ2-1; TRBD2 agrees at 12 bases. The CDR3 has 15 residues. The ends lost 6 bases at V and 7 bases at J; junction bases unmatched: 7. Germline-derived CDR1 and CDR2 are MDHEN and SYDVKM.

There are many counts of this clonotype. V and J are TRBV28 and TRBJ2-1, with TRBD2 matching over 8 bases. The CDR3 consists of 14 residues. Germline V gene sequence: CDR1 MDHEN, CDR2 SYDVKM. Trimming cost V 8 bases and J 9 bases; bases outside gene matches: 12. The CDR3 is CASSVGRAQGEQFF. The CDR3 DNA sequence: TGTGCCAGCTCCGTCGGGAGGGCACAGGGTGAGCAGTTCTTC.

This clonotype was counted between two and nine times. The CDR3 protein is CASSSLGTGGTGELFF. The CDR3 coding sequence is TGTGCCAGCAGCTCCCTCGGGACAGGGGGCACCGGGGAGCTGTTTTTT. V gene TRBV28 combines with J gene TRBJ2-2, with 11 bases aligning to TRBD1. This CDR3 contains 16 residues. Looked up from germline, CDR1 is MDHEN and CDR2 is SYDVKM. V lost 6 bases to trimming and J lost 4 bases; unmatched junction nucleotides: 7.

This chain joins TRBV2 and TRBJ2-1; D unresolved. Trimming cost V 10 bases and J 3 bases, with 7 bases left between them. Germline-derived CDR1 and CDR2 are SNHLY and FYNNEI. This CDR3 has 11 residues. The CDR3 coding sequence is TGTGCCAATAGCAACTACAATGAGCAGTTCTTC. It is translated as CANSNYNEQFF. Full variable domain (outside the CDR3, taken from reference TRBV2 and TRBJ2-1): EPEVTQTPSHQVTQMGQEVILRCVPISNHLYFYWYRQILGQKVEFLVSFYNNEISEKSEIFDDQFSVERPDGSNFTLKIRSTKLEDSAMYFCANSNYNEQFFGPGTRLTVL.

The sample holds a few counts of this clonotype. The CDR3 DNA follows: TGTGCTAGTGGTTGGAAGGACCGCTCTTACCAAGAGACCCAGTACTTC. Translation gives CASGWKDRSYQETQYF. This chain links TRBV12-5 with TRBJ2-5, with D unclear. V lost 4 bases to trimming and J lost 0 bases, with 15 bases between them. Germline-derived CDR1 and CDR2 are LGHNT and FRNRAP. The CDR3 has 16 residues.

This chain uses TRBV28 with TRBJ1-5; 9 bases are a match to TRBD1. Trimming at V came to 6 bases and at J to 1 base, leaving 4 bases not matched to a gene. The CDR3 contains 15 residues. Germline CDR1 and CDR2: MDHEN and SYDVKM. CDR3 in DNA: TGTGCCAGCAGACGGGGACAGGGCAGCAATCAGCCCCAGCATTTT. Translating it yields CASRRGQGSNQPQHF.

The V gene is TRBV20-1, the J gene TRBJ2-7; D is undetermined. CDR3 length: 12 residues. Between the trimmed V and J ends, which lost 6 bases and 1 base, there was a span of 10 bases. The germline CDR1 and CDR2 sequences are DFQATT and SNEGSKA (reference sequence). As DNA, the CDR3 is TGCAGTGCCGAGACTGAGTCCTACGAGCAGTACTTC. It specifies CSAETESYEQYF.

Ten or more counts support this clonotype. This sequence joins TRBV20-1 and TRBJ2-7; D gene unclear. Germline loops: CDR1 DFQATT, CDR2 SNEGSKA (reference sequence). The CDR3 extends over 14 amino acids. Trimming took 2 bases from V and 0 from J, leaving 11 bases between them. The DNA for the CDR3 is TGCAGTGCTAGAAGACTTTTAAACTCCTACGAGCAGTACTTC. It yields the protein CSARRLLNSYEQYF.

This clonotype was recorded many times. DNA for the CDR3: TGTGCCAGCAGCTTAAATGTGATCTCGGGGTTGGAGCAGTATTTT. Protein sequence: CASSLNVISGLEQYF. V and J are TRBV7-2 and TRBJ2-3, with D perhaps TRBD2 (5 bases). CDR3 length: 15 residues. Germline loops: CDR1 SGHTA, CDR2 FQGNSA. The V end was cut by 2 bases, the J end by 11 bases, with 20 bases between.

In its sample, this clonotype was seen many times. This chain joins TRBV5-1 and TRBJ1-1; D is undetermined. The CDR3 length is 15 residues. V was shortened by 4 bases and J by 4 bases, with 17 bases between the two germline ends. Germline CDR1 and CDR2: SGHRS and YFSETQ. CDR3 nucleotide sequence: TGCGCCAGCAGCATTCTTGAAGGGTATGGCACTGAAGCTTTCTTT. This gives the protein CASSILEGYGTEAFF.

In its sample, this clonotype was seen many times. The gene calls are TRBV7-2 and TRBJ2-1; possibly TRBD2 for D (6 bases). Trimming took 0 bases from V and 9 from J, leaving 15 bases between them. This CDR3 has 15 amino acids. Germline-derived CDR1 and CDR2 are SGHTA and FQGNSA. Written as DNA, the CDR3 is TGTGCCAGCAGCTTAGCGGACCCCTACGGGGGTGAGCAGTTCTTC. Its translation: CASSLADPYGGEQFF. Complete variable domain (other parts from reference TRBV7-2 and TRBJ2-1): GAGVSQSPSNKVTEKGKDVELRCDPISGHTALYWYRQSLGQGLEFLIYFQGNSAPDKSGLPSDRFSAERTGGSVSTLTIQRTQQEDSAVYLCASSLADPYGGEQFFGPGTRLTVL.

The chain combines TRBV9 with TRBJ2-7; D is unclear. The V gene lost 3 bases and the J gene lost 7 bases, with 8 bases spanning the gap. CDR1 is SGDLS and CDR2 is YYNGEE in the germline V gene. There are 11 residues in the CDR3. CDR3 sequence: CASSEGEEQYF. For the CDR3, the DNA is TGTGCCAGCAGCGAGGGTGAAGAGCAGTACTTC.

The CDR3 loop is CSARAGTGVRKPQHF. The CDR3 DNA sequence: TGCAGTGCTCGGGCGGGGACAGGGGTGAGAAAACCCCAGCATTTT. The chain combines TRBV20-1 with TRBJ1-5; 10 bases align to TRBD1. There are 15 residues in the CDR3. V lost 5 bases to trimming and J lost 10 bases; unmatched junction nucleotides: 14. The germline gives CDR1 DFQATT, CDR2 SNEGSKA (reference sequence).

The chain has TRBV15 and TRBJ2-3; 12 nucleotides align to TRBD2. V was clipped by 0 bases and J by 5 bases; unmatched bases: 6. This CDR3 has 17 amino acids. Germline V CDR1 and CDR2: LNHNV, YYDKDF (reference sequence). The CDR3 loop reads CATSRDRTSGTVDTQYF. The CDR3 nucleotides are TGTGCCACCAGCAGAGATCGGACTAGCGGGACAGTAGATACGCAGTATTTT.

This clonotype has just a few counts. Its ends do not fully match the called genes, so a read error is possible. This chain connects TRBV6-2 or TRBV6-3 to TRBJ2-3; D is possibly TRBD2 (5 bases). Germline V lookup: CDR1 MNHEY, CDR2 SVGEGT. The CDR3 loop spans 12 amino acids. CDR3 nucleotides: TGTACCAGCAGTTACCGGGAAGATACGCAGTATTTT. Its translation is CTSSYREDTQYF.

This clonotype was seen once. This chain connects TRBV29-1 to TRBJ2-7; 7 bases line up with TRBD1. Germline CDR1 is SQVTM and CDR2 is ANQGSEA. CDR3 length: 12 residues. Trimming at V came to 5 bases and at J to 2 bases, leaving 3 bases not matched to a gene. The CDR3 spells CSVYRGTYEQYF. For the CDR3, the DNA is TGCAGCGTTTACAGGGGAACCTACGAGCAGTACTTC.

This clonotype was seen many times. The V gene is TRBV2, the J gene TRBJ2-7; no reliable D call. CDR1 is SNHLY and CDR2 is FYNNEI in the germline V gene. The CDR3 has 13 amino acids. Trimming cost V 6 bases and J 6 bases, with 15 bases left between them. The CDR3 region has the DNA TGTGCCAGCAGGAGATTTTCAGTCATCGAGCAGTACTTC. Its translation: CASRRFSVIEQYF.

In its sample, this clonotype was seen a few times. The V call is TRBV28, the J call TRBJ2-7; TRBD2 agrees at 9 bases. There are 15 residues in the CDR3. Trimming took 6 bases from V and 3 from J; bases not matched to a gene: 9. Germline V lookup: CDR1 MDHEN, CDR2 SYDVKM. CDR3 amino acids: CASSLTSGPFYEQYF. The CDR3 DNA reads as TGTGCCAGCAGCTTGACTAGCGGACCTTTCTACGAGCAGTACTTC.

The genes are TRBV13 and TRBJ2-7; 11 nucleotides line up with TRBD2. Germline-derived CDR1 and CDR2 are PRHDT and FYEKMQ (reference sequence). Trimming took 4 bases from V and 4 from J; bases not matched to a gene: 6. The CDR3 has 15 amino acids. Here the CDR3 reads CASSSRTSGLYEQYF. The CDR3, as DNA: TGTGCCAGCAGCTCTCGGACTAGCGGGTTATACGAGCAGTACTTC.

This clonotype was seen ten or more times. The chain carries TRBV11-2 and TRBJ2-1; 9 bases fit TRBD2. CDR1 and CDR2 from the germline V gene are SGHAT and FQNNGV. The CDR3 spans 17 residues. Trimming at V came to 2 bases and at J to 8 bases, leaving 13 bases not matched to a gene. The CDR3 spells CASSLTFELAGVYEQFF. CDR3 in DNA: TGTGCCAGCAGCTTAACGTTTGAACTAGCGGGTGTCTATGAGCAGTTCTTC.

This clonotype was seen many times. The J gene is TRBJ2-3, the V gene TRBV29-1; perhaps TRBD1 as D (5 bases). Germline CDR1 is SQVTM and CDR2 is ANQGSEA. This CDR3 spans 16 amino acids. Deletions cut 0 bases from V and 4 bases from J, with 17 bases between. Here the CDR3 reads CSVEEGQGMSADTQYF. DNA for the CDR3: TGCAGCGTTGAAGAAGGGCAGGGAATGAGCGCAGATACGCAGTATTTT.

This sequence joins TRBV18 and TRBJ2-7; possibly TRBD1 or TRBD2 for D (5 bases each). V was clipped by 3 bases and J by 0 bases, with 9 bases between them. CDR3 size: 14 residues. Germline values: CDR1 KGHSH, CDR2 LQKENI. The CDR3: CASSPWGTSYEQYF. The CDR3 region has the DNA TGTGCCAGCTCACCTTGGGGGACCTCCTACGAGCAGTACTTC.

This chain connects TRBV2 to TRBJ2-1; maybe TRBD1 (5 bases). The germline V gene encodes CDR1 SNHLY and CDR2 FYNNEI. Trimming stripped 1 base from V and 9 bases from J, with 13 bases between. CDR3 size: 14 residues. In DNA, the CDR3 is TGTGCCAGCAGTGAAGACTCAGGGTACGGTGAGCAGTTCTTC. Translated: CASSEDSGYGEQFF.

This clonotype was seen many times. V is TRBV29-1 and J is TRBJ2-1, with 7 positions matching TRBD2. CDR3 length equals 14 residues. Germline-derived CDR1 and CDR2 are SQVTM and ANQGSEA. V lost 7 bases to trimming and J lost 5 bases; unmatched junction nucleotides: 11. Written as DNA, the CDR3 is TGCAGCGGCGGTGGGGGAGGGGTTAACAATGAGCAGTTCTTC. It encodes CSGGGGGVNNEQFF.